Listed below are T cell receptor beta chains from one sample, sequenced in a study of radiotherapy plus CTLA-4 blockade in lung cancer. The method was immunoSEQ multiplex PCR; TCRdb's version includes in-frame clones alone and lacks a portion of them. Of tens of thousands of clones in the sample, under 80% were seen once. The sample here was peripheral blood, taken from a patient treated with radiotherapy plus ipilimumab. These receptors all come from a human donor with non-small cell lung cancer who had stable disease on radiotherapy plus ipilimumab. Both conserved end residues are part of each CDR3. D genes are given only for firm matches. Clone sizes are given selectively: once, few, many, or a class where the clone is expanded.

NA	TRBJ1-1	TRBV5-1	TRBD1	CASSLQPGGLSTEAFF	TGCGCCAGCAGCTTGCAACCAGGGGGCTTGAGCACTGAAGCTTTCTTT
few	TRBJ2-7	TRBV7-9	NA	CASSLGQGSSYEQYF	TGTGCCAGCAGCTTAGGGCAGGGGAGCTCCTACGAGCAGTACTTC
NA	TRBJ2-5	TRBV2	TRBD1	CASSVQTGQETQYF	TGTGCCAGCAGCGTTCAGACAGGGCAAGAGACCCAGTACTTC
once	TRBJ1-1	TRBV27	NA	CASSFLPLGGGETEAFF	TGTGCCAGCAGTTTCCTGCCGCTAGGGGGGGGAGAGACTGAAGCTTTCTTT
NA	TRBJ2-2	TRBV11-2	NA	CASSLGDIRDTGELFF	TGTGCCAGCAGCTTAGGGGACATCAGGGACACCGGGGAGCTGTTTTTT
NA	TRBJ1-1	TRBV18	TRBD1	CASSPGQGASEAFF	TGTGCCAGCTCACCAGGCCAGGGGGCCTCTGAAGCTTTCTTT
NA	TRBJ2-1	TRBV19	NA	CASSFRGTSYNEQFF	TGTGCCAGTAGTTTCAGGGGAACGTCCTACAATGAGCAGTTCTTC
NA	TRBJ1-1	TRBV7-9	NA	CASSLFEDTEAFF	TGTGCCAGCAGCTTATTCGAGGACACTGAAGCTTTCTTT
NA	TRBJ2-3	TRBV4-2	NA	CASTAIGVTGTQYF	TGTGCCAGCACGGCAATAGGTGTCACAGGTACGCAGTATTTT
NA	TRBJ2-2	TRBV9	NA	CASSPLVGELFF	TGTGCCAGCAGCCCACTGGTCGGGGAGCTGTTTTTT
NA	TRBJ2-2	TRBV7-2	NA	CASSLGQGTYTGELFF	TGTGCCAGCAGCTTAGGGCAGGGGACGTACACCGGGGAGCTGTTTTTT
NA	TRBJ1-4	TRBV11-2	NA	CASSLGYRAGGEKLFF	TGTGCCAGCAGCTTAGGATACAGGGCTGGTGGAGAAAAACTGTTTTTT
NA	TRBJ2-3	TRBV19	TRBD2	CASSIGRGNTDTQYF	TGTGCCAGTAGTATAGGGCGGGGGAACACAGATACGCAGTATTTT
NA	TRBJ2-3	TRBV28	TRBD2	CASSLAGPDTQYF	TGTGCCAGCAGTCTAGCGGGGCCAGATACGCAGTATTTT
NA	TRBJ1-5	TRBV18	TRBD1	CASSQDRTGGRINQPQHF	TGTGCCAGCTCACAAGATCGGACAGGGGGGAGGATCAATCAGCCCCAGCATTTT
few	TRBJ1-6	TRBV5-4	NA	CASSYRTPDNSPLHF	TGTGCCAGCAGCTACAGGACGCCAGATAATTCACCCCTCCACTTT
NA	TRBJ2-2	TRBV13	NA	CASSWGNTGELFF	TGTGCCAGCTCCTGGGGGAACACCGGGGAGCTGTTTTTT
few	TRBJ2-5	TRBV14	NA	CASSRSGLGETQYF	TGTGCCAGCAGCCGTTCAGGGTTGGGGGAGACCCAGTACTTC